The 26 T cell receptor beta chains below come from one sample, sequenced in a study of CD8 T cells in ankylosing spondylitis. TCRdb redid the calling of the 5' RACE reads with MiXCR, one entry per CDR3 protein. Of around 140,000 distinct CDR3 sequences in the sample, 11% were seen once. Sequenced sample: blood, either unsorted or a sorted T cell fraction (not recorded which). Every receptor here comes from a female donor with ankylosing spondylitis or in good health (not recorded which).

This clonotype was seen more than once but under ten times. The gene calls are TRBV7-9 and TRBJ2-3; D might be TRBD2 (5 bases). Germline V CDR1 and CDR2: SEHNR, FQNEAQ (reference sequence). V shed 1 base and J shed 6 bases, with 14 bases lying between them. This CDR3 is 15 amino acids long. The CDR3 DNA is TGTGCCAGCAGCTTAGGGGTCCACCCGGGGGATACGCAGTATTTT. Its protein is CASSLGVHPGDTQYF. Variable domain in full (rest from reference TRBV7-9 and TRBJ2-3): DTGVSQNPRHKITKRGQNVTFRCDPISEHNRLYWYRQTLGQGPEFLTYFQNEAQLEKSRLLSDRFSAERPKGSFSTLEIQRTEQGDSAMYLCASSLGVHPGDTQYFGPGTRLTVL.

This clonotype has ten or more counts. The CDR3 DNA is TGCGCCAGCAGCTTGGACCTAGCGGGGCAAAATGAGCAGTTCTTC. The encoded protein is CASSLDLAGQNEQFF. This sequence joins TRBV5-1 and TRBJ2-1, with 9 bases fitting TRBD2. The ends lost 0 bases at V and 7 bases at J; junction bases unmatched: 5. The CDR3 is 15 residues long. CDR1 is SGHRS and CDR2 is YFSETQ in the germline V gene.

Concerning this clonotype: A much more abundant neighbour one base away suggests this may be a read error. This chain connects TRBV7-9 to TRBJ1-2, with no clear D. Germline V gives CDR1 SEHNR, CDR2 FQNEAQ (reference sequence). The length of the CDR3 is 14 residues. The CDR3 region is CASSFATYDYGDTF. In DNA form, the CDR3 reads TGTGCCAGCAGCTTTGCCACGTACGACTATGGCGACACCTTC.

This clonotype appeared a few times. The chain carries TRBV18 and TRBJ1-1, with 10 bases lining up with TRBD1. The CDR3 contains 16 residues. V dropped 4 bases and J dropped 0; count of bases not matched to a gene: 5. CDR1 is KGHSH, CDR2 LQKENI, per germline. CDR3 loop: CASSQGQGSLNTEAFF. The CDR3 coding sequence is TGTGCCAGCTCACAGGGACAGGGGAGTTTGAACACTGAAGCTTTCTTT.

This clonotype was seen repeatedly, ten times or more. The J gene is TRBJ2-5, the V gene TRBV7-9, with D perhaps TRBD1 (5 bases). V was pared by 7 bases and J by 2 bases, with 11 bases between. This CDR3 has 13 residues. Germline V CDR1 and CDR2: SEHNR, FQNEAQ (reference sequence). CDR3 loop: CASTLDKQETQYF. DNA for the CDR3: TGTGCCAGCACCCTGGACAAGCAAGAGACCCAGTACTTC.

This clonotype was counted many times. This chain joins TRBV3-1 and TRBJ1-1; D is uncertain. CDR1 is LGHDT and CDR2 is YNNKEL in the germline V gene (reference sequence). The CDR3 loop spans 14 amino acids. The V end lost 0 bases, the J end lost 4 bases, and 9 bases lay between the germline ends. The CDR3 region has the DNA TGTGCCAGCAGCCAAGAAACGAAGGGCACTGAAGCTTTCTTT. Its translation: CASSQETKGTEAFF.

In its sample, this clonotype was seen many times. The chain uses TRBV20-1 and TRBJ1-2; possible D gene TRBD1, 5 bases. Germline V gene sequence: CDR1 DFQATT, CDR2 SNEGSKA (reference sequence). The CDR3 sequence is 12 residues long. V was clipped by 6 bases and J by 4 bases, with 12 bases between them. The CDR3, as DNA: TGCAGTGCCGTGGGGGGAGGCTATGGCTACACCTTC. This codes for CSAVGGGYGYTF.

To note about this clonotype: It may be a read error: a sequence one base away is much more abundant. V and J are TRBV23-1 and TRBJ1-2; weak D call: TRBD1 (5 bases). TRBV23-1 belongs to the ORF category, with a function that is uncertain. The CDR3 sequence is 16 residues long. The DNA of the CDR3 is TGCGCCAGCGGTCATGCTGAGGGACCGCTGATGGATGGCTACACCTTC. Translating it yields CASGHAEGPLMDGYTF.

This chain uses TRBV5-6 with TRBJ2-1; TRBD2 matches at 13 bases. This CDR3 is built from 15 residues. V lost 3 bases and J lost 9; bases outside the gene matches: 6. Germline CDR1 SGHDT, CDR2 YYEEEE. The CDR3 DNA sequence: TGTGCCAGCAGCTGGGGACTAGCGGGGCCAGGTGAGCAGTTCTTC. Its protein product is CASSWGLAGPGEQFF.

This clonotype was seen ten or more times. The chain recombines TRBV12-3 or TRBV12-4 with TRBJ1-6, with 7 bases aligning to TRBD1. V was pared by 6 bases and J by 5 bases, with 4 bases of the junction left unmatched. The CDR3 loop spans 14 amino acids. Written as DNA, the CDR3 is TGTGCCAGCAGGATGGGGACAGATAATTCACCCCTCCACTTT. Its translation: CASRMGTDNSPLHF.

This clonotype was seen ten or more times. The J gene is TRBJ1-2, the V gene TRBV6-5; D is perhaps TRBD1 (5 bases). This CDR3 is 12 amino acids long. The germline gives CDR1 MNHEY, CDR2 SVGAGI. Trimming left V 3 bases short and J 7 bases short, with 9 bases between. CDR3 amino acids: CASSYGTFGYTF. CDR3 DNA: TGTGCCAGCAGTTATGGGACTTTTGGCTACACCTTC.

This clonotype was detected only a few times. This sequence joins TRBV5-6 and TRBJ2-5; D remains ambiguous. Germline CDR1 SGHDT, CDR2 YYEEEE. V lost 1 base to trimming and J lost 2 bases, with 6 bases between them. This CDR3 contains 13 residues. Written as DNA, the CDR3 is TGTGCCAGCAGCTTGACAGCTCAAGAGACCCAGTACTTC. As protein: CASSLTAQETQYF.

This clonotype was counted many times. The genes are TRBV6-5 and TRBJ2-3; D not certain. The V gene's germline CDR1 is MNHEY and CDR2 SVGAGI. V was shortened by 6 bases and J by 13 bases, with 14 bases between the two germline ends. This CDR3 region has 11 residues. CDR3 sequence (DNA): TGTGCCAGCAGCTCTTCGAGACAAAAGTATTTT. The encoded protein is CASSSSRQKYF.

The gene calls are TRBV18 and TRBJ2-5; possibly TRBD1 for D (5 bases). Germline assignment: CDR1 KGHSH and CDR2 LQKENI. Trimming pared 4 bases from V and 0 bases from J, leaving 6 bases between. The CDR3 loop spans 13 amino acids. The CDR3 protein is CASSRRDQETQYF. The CDR3 DNA sequence: TGTGCCAGCTCACGCAGGGACCAAGAGACCCAGTACTTC.

This clonotype appeared many times. The J gene is TRBJ2-3, the V gene TRBV11-2; D gene unclear. The ends were cut back, 1 base at V and 6 bases at J, with 11 bases in the middle. The CDR3 loop spans 14 amino acids. Germline CDR1 is SGHAT and CDR2 is FQNNGV. The CDR3 spells CASSLGTGSDTQYF. CDR3 DNA sequence: TGTGCCAGCAGCTTAGGAACCGGATCGGATACGCAGTATTTT.

This clonotype was observed at least ten times. V usage is TRBV9 and J usage is TRBJ2-3; 12 bases match TRBD2. CDR1 and CDR2 (germline): SGDLS, YYNGEE. The CDR3 contains 18 residues. Trimming took 0 bases from V and 4 from J; bases not matched to a gene: 9. CDR3 in DNA: TGTGCCAGCAGCGTAGGGTCTAGCGGGGGGGCCATTGCAGATACGCAGTATTTT. Amino acid sequence: CASSVGSSGGAIADTQYF.

This clonotype was recorded many times. With a much larger clone just one base away, this may be a read error. V usage is TRBV29-1 and J usage is TRBJ2-7, with 8 bases lining up with TRBD1. Germline values: CDR1 SQVTM, CDR2 ANQGSEA. V dropped 4 bases and J dropped 2; count of bases not matched to a gene: 1. The CDR3 contains 12 residues. CDR3 sequence reads: CSVGTGTYEQYF. DNA for the CDR3: TGCAGCGTTGGGACAGGGACCTACGAGCAGTACTTC.

V usage is TRBV5-1 and J usage is TRBJ1-1; 11 bases fit TRBD1. V was clipped by 3 bases and J by 6 bases; unmatched bases: 7. CDR1 is SGHRS and CDR2 is YFSETQ in the germline V gene. The CDR3 totals 15 residues. This CDR3 reads CASSYGTGGIAEAFF. CDR3 nucleotides: TGCGCCAGCAGCTACGGGACAGGGGGGATCGCTGAAGCTTTCTTT.

This clonotype came up many times. J is TRBJ2-5 and V is TRBV29-1; no firm D call. The V gene's germline CDR1 is SQVTM and CDR2 ANQGSEA. CDR3 length: 12 amino acids. The DNA for the CDR3 is TGCAACGCATTGGGGTTTAGAGAGACCCAGTACTTC. Translation gives CNALGFRETQYF.

This clonotype was detected many times. The CDR3 region has the DNA TGTGCCAGCAGTCCAGGGGGTTTAGCGGATGAGCAGTTCTTC. Its translation is CASSPGGLADEQFF. The gene calls are TRBV12-3 or TRBV12-4 and TRBJ2-1; D is perhaps TRBD1 (7 bases). V was pared by 5 bases and J by 8 bases, with 16 bases between. The CDR3 has 14 amino acids.

This clonotype was seen ten or more times. This sequence joins TRBV20-1 and TRBJ1-5; D is perhaps TRBD1 (5 bases). The CDR3 length is 16 residues. V lost 4 bases, J lost 0 bases, and 16 bases lay in between. Germline-derived CDR1 and CDR2 are DFQATT and SNEGSKA (reference sequence). This chain's CDR3 is CSAILRDDYSNQPQHF. The CDR3 DNA is TGCAGTGCTATACTCCGGGACGACTATAGCAATCAGCCCCAGCATTTT.

This clonotype was seen repeatedly, ten times or more. V gene TRBV27 combines with J gene TRBJ2-1; TRBD2 matches 12 bases. The V gene end was trimmed by 5 bases and the J gene end by 1 base; junction bases not matched to a gene: 6. Germline values: CDR1 MNHEY, CDR2 SMNVEV (reference sequence). The CDR3 is 17 residues long. The CDR3 coding sequence is TGTGCCAGCAGTACCTCTAGCGGGAGGGCTTCCTACAATGAGCAGTTCTTC. Its translation is CASSTSSGRASYNEQFF.

This clonotype has a count of ten or more. CDR3 residues: CASSPQGLRMADTQYF. For the CDR3, the DNA is TGTGCCAGCAGCCCACAAGGGTTGAGGATGGCAGATACGCAGTATTTT. The V call is TRBV7-2, the J call TRBJ2-3; D gene unclear. Germline V gives CDR1 SGHTA, CDR2 FQGNSA. The CDR3 loop spans 16 amino acids. V lost 5 bases and J lost 4, with 19 bases in between.

In its sample, this clonotype was seen a few times. The chain combines TRBV7-8 with TRBJ2-7, with D perhaps given as TRBD1 or TRBD2 (5 bases each). V was pared by 0 bases and J by 9 bases, with 18 bases between. Germline lookup yields CDR1 SGHVS and CDR2 FQNEAQ. CDR3 length: 15 residues. The CDR3 sequence is CASSLAAQGRAGQYF. CDR3 sequence (DNA): TGTGCCAGCAGCTTAGCGGCTCAGGGCAGGGCGGGGCAGTACTTC.

This clonotype was seen repeatedly, ten times or more. The chain is built from TRBV11-2 and TRBJ2-3; the D call may be TRBD1 or TRBD2 (5 bases each). The V end was cut by 8 bases, the J end by 6 bases, with 18 bases between. The V gene's germline CDR1 is SGHAT and CDR2 FQNNGV. The CDR3 consists of 14 residues. CDR3 DNA sequence: TGTGCCAGCGGACCGTCCGGGGCCTCCGATACGCAGTATTTT. Translated: CASGPSGASDTQYF.

This rearrangement joins TRBV24-1 to TRBJ2-5; TRBD2 matches at 10 bases. V lost 0 bases and J lost 4; bases outside the gene matches: 4. Germline V gives CDR1 KGHDR, CDR2 SFDVKD. The CDR3 length is 16 residues. This chain's CDR3 is CATSDLPSGSAETQYF. The DNA for the CDR3 is TGTGCCACCAGTGATTTGCCTAGCGGGAGTGCAGAGACCCAGTACTTC.